A single sample is the source of the 7 T cell receptor beta chains below, sequenced in a study of shared clonotypes between healthy human individuals. Naive CD8 populations comprised CD45RO-negative cells positively selected for CCR7, excluding terminally differentiated effector memory CD45RA+ cells. This table comes from immunoSEQ multiplex PCR, and its TCRdb copy is limited to in-frame clones, with some not included. The sample contains fewer than 1 million clones, 96% of which appear only once. The sequenced sample was naive CD8+ T cells sorted from blood. All receptors come from a man aged 25-45 years in good health.

This sequence joins TRBV7-9 and TRBJ2-5, with D hard to call. V gave up 3 bases and J gave up 1 base, with 9 bases separating them. The CDR3 sequence is 14 residues long. CDR1 is SEHNR, CDR2 FQNEAQ, per germline (reference sequence). The DNA for the CDR3 is TGTGCCAGCAGCTTGAGGAGTATCCAAGAGACCCAGTACTTC. Amino acids: CASSLRSIQETQYF.

This chain joins TRBV7-9 and TRBJ2-4; D may be TRBD2 (6 bases). The germline V gene encodes CDR1 SEHNR and CDR2 FQNEAQ (reference sequence). CDR3 length: 15 residues. V was clipped by 3 bases and J by 2 bases, with 11 bases between them. CDR3 nucleotides: TGTGCCAGCAGCTTCGCGGAGGGCCCCAAAAACATTCAGTACTTC. Amino acid sequence: CASSFAEGPKNIQYF.

The chain combines TRBV6-6 with TRBJ1-2; D is unclear. Trimming took 1 base from V and 1 from J, leaving 13 bases between them. Germline-derived CDR1 and CDR2 are MNHNY and SVGAGI (reference sequence). The CDR3 loop spans 16 amino acids. CDR3 in amino acids: CASSYLQQADNYGYTF. The CDR3 nucleotides are TGTGCCAGCAGTTACTTGCAGCAGGCCGATAACTATGGCTACACCTTC.

The rearrangement uses TRBV7-6 and TRBJ2-3; D unresolved. V shed 2 bases and J shed 0 bases, with 9 bases lying between them. Germline V gives CDR1 SGHVS, CDR2 FNYEAQ. The CDR3 contains 15 residues. The CDR3 is CASSLFGSSTDTQYF. In DNA form, the CDR3 reads TGTGCCAGCAGCTTATTCGGGTCTAGCACAGATACGCAGTATTTT.

This sequence joins TRBV11-2 and TRBJ2-5, with a tentative D call TRBD2 (6 bases). V lost 2 bases and J lost 1, with 20 bases in between. Germline CDR1 is SGHAT and CDR2 is FQNNGV. CDR3 length equals 18 residues. In nucleotides, the CDR3 is TGTGCCAGCAGCTTAAGTGACCCTGTTAGCGGCCCCCAAGAGACCCAGTACTTC. Translation gives CASSLSDPVSGPQETQYF.

CDR3: CASSLARRTYEQYF. CDR3 coding DNA: TGTGCCAGCAGTTTAGCGAGACGGACTTACGAGCAGTACTTC. The genes are TRBV28 and TRBJ2-7; a possible D gene is TRBD2 (5 bases). The V end was cut by 2 bases, the J end by 4 bases, with 12 bases between. This CDR3 has 14 residues. Looked up from germline, CDR1 is MDHEN and CDR2 is SYDVKM.

This clone was found once. The V call is TRBV6-5, the J call TRBJ2-1, with a weak D call TRBD2 (5 bases). Trimming pared 7 bases from V and 6 bases from J, leaving 19 bases between. The CDR3 totals 15 residues. Germline V gives CDR1 MNHEY, CDR2 SVGAGI. The CDR3 DNA sequence: TGTGCCAGCACCATCCCCGGGAACGTCGGCAATGAGCAGTTCTTC. It encodes CASTIPGNVGNEQFF.